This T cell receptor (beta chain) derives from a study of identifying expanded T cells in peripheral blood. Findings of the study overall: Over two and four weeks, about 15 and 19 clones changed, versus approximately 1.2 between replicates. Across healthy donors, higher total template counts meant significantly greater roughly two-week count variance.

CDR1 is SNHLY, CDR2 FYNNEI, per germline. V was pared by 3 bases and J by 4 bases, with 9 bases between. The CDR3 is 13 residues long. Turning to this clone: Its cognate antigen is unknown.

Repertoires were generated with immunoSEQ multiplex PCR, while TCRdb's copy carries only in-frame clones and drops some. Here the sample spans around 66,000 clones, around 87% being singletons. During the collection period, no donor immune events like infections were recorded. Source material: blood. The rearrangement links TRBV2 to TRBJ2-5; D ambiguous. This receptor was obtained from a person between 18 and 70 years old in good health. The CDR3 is CASSDLTPETQYF. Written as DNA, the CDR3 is TGTGCCAGCAGTGATCTTACCCCAGAGACCCAGTACTTC.